This TCR beta chain is from a study of OX40 agonist ivuxolimab in advanced cancers. The V segment lost 3 bases and the J segment 2 bases; nucleotides outside the gene matches: 4. Germline V gene data show CDR1 as SEHNR and CDR2 as FQNEAQ (reference sequence). The length of the CDR3 is 15 residues. Sequencing was performed with immunoSEQ multiplex PCR; in TCRdb, only in-frame clones are kept and a portion is missing. The sample shows approximately 47,000 clones, around nine tenths of them seen only once. This rearrangement joins TRBV7-9 to TRBJ2-3; 8 bases align to TRBD1. Specimen: CD4+ or CD8+ T cells sorted from blood, collected in a trial of the OX40 agonist ivuxolimab. This receptor was identified in an adult with an advanced solid tumor such as melanoma, head and neck, liver or kidney cancer. CDR3 nucleotide sequence: TGTGCCAGCAGCTTCTCGGGACAGGCCACAGATACGCAGTATTTT. This translates into CASSFSGQATDTQYF.